The TCR beta chain described here comes from a study of monozygotic twins with inflammatory bowel disease. Blood was collected, 2 to 2.5 ml per donor. CDR1 and CDR2 (germline): KGHSH, LQKENI. The CDR3 spans 15 residues. Each of TCRalpha and TCRbeta cDNA went through two nested PCRs, lasting about 15 and 9 cycles. Each CDR3 protein gets one entry in TCRdb, which reprocessed the 5' RACE reads and gives no DNA. The listing contains 150,000 to 200,000 distinct CDR3 sequences. Source material: blood. The TCR was taken from a human donor with ulcerative colitis or Crohn's disease, or a healthy co-twin of an affected twin (not recorded which). This sequence joins TRBV18 and TRBJ1-1. CDR3 in amino acids: CASSPTWAAGTEAFF.